The entry below describes one T cell receptor beta chain. Its antigen remains undetermined. There are no base qualities to consult, and no much larger clone falls within one base. In the prospective study, participants were about 18 to 90 years old, resided in 25 or so geographic areas of the United States, and were enrolled through a virtual design. Cohort assignment in the prospective study relied on participant-reported clinical history from a screening survey and a study questionnaire. Recovered participants in ImmuneRACE Cohort 3 were defined as having two consecutive negative NP/OP PCR tests, clearance from a healthcare professional, or resolution of symptoms. In the prospective study, mobile phlebotomists collected whole blood, serum and a nasopharyngeal or oropharyngeal swab from each participant. Over an approximately 2-month period, participants in the prospective study had the option of providing additional blood draws and questionnaires. Prospective study blood samples were shipped either frozen or at room temperature before DNA extraction.

The immunoSEQ Assay, a bias-controlled multiplex PCR, was used to amplify TCRbeta CDR3 regions from genomic DNA. Turning to the authors' computational methods: Nucleated cell counts per sample were estimated from amplification of reference gene primers within the assay. To quantify the absolute abundance of each unique TCRbeta CDR3 rearrangement, sequence reads were collapsed and filtered. For each sample, productive Simpson clonality was calculated as the square root of Simpson's diversity index over productive rearrangements. Sourced from immuneACCESS, this table was stored by TCRdb with only in-frame sequences that have V and J called. A share of the clones is absent; for the studies checked, an unresolved V gene accounts for under half, and the remainder has no known explanation. That table furnishes V, J and clone size, whereas the DNA furnished D and trimming. Recorded for this sample are a few hundred thousand clones; roughly 80% of them occurred a single time. More than 3% of the sample goes to the ten largest clones.

The germline V gene encodes CDR1 SGHAT and CDR2 FQNNGV. For this chain, trimming is 0 bases at the V end and 10 bases at the J end, and the number of junction bases without a gene match is 10. The CDR3, from cysteine to phenylalanine, totals 16 residues. The read is trimmed to its CDR3 DNA, 48 bases read in frame from base 1. This entry comes from a study of blood T cell repertoires in COVID-19 (dated by TCRdb to the early 2020s). Regarding the complete study: Collaborator samples came from the United States, Italy and Spain and covered acute and convalescent phases of COVID-19. The prospective study material was composed of cDNA or gDNA derived from T cells, B-cell-depleted T cells, or PBMCs. The dataset comprised deeply sampled blood TCRbeta repertoires from subjects exposed to, actively infected with, or recovered from COVID-19. The repertoires were released in a freely available public database intended as a resource for research on the immune response to SARS-CoV-2. Samples were obtained from the ongoing ImmuneRACE study (first 160 participants) and from over a thousand subjects provided by 6 global collaborators. A de-identified subject ID, COVID-19 status, age in years and sex were almost always included in the sample metadata. Where available, HLA class I and class II types were taken from metadata supplied by the sample provider and were not determined by assay-based typing.

The full study reports these points: Clinical and demographic metadata were provided uncurated, with the amount varying by source and participant.

The chain was built from TRBV11-2 and TRBJ2-1, and 9 bases in between align with TRBD1. The TCR was taken from a man aged 50 to 60 who had recovered from COVID-19. Input material: PBMCs or T cells enriched from blood (not recorded which). The CDR3 region has the sequence CASSLEPGTGPQEQFF. The nucleotide sequence reads TGTGCCAGCAGCTTAGAGCCCGGGACAGGGCCACAGGAGCAGTTCTTC.